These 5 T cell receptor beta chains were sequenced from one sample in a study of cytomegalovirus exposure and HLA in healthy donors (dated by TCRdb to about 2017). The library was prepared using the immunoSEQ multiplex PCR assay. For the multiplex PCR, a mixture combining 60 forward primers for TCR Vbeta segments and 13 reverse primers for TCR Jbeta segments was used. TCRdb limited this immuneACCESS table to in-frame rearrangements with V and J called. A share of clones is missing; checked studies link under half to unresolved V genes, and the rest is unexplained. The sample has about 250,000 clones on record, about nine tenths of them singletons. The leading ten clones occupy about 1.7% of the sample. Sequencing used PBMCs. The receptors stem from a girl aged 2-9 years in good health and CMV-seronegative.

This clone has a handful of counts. CDR3: CASRGGGTYNEQFF. In DNA, the CDR3 is TGCGCCAGCAGAGGGGGGGGCACCTACAATGAGCAGTTCTTC. The rearrangement joins TRBV5-1 to TRBJ2-1, with a weak D call TRBD2 (7 bases). Trimming cost V 5 bases and J 2 bases, with 11 bases left between them. Germline lookup yields CDR1 SGHRS and CDR2 YFSETQ. The CDR3 totals 14 residues.

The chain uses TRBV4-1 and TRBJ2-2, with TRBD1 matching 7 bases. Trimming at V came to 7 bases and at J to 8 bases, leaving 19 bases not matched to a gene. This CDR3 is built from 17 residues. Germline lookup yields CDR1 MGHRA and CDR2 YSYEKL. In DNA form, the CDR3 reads TGCGCCAGCAAAACAGAACGGGACAGCCACGAGGGAGGGGAGCTGTTTTTT. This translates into CASKTERDSHEGGELFF.

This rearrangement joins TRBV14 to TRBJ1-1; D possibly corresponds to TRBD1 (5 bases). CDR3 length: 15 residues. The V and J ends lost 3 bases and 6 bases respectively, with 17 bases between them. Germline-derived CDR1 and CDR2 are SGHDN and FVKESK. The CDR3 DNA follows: TGTGCCAGCAGCCAGTACCAGGGAATTGGGGCTGAAGCTTTCTTT. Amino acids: CASSQYQGIGAEAFF.

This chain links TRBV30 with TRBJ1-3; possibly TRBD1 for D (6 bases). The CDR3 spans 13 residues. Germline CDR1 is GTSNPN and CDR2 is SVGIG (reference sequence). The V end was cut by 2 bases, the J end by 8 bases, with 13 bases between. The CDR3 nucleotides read TGTGCCTGGAGTTTGACAGGAGCTGACACCATATATTTT. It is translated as CAWSLTGADTIYF. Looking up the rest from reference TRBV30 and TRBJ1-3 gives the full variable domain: SQTIHQWPATLVQPVGSPLSLECTVEGTSNPNLYWYRQAAGRGLQLLFYSVGIGQISSEVPQNLSASRPQDRQFILSSKKLLLSDSGFYLCAWSLTGADTIYFGEGSWLTVV.

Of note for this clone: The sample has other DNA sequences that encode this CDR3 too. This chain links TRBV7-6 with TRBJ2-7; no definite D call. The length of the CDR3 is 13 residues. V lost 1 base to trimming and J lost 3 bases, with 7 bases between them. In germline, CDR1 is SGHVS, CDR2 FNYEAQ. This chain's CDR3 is CASSLDSSYEQYF. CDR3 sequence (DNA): TGTGCCAGCAGCTTAGATAGCAGCTACGAGCAGTACTTC.